This TCR beta chain came from a study of response to subunit inactivated influenza vaccine (dated by TCRdb to 2016 to 2019). For context, the study as a whole: Deep quantitative profiling of the T cell receptor repertoire was used in the study to follow responses to a trivalent subunit inactivated influenza vaccine.

Libraries were prepared through RT-PCR. The instrument given in TCRdb is Illumina HiSeq 2500. TCRdb itself trimmed the public reads at Q25 with fastp, ran MiXCR and retained productive beta chains. Each CDR3 protein appears once, grouped with its most common genes and DNA. This sample holds 170,000 or so distinct CDR3 sequences; 9.5% to 12% were observed only once. Clones ranked in the top ten supply approximately 39% of the sample. In the germline V gene, CDR1 corresponds to MNHEY and CDR2 to SVGAGI. V was cut back by 4 bases and J by 8 bases, leaving a gap of 18 bases between them. The CDR3 goes from the cysteine to the phenylalanine over 15 residues. The retained sequence is limited to the CDR3, 45 bases, with the frame set at the first base. Results the study describes overall, beyond this receptor: The authors proposed that each seasonal influenza vaccination may bring in only a limited number of new T cells.

The sample holds many counts of this clonotype. The antigen it recognizes is unknown. No base quality values were provided; no much bigger clone lies one nucleotide off. The sequenced sample was CD8+ T cells sorted from PBMCs, obtained 23 to 25 months after vaccination. The chain joins TRBV6-5 to TRBJ2-1; no D gene can be assigned with confidence. This receptor was taken from a man between 50 and 69 years old who received an inactivated influenza vaccine. Donor details come from another sample of the same person, matched by shared clones. This receptor has the CDR3 CASSFLGPGLDEQFF. In nucleotides, the sequence is TGTGCCAGCAGTTTTCTCGGACCGGGCCTCGATGAGCAGTTCTTC.